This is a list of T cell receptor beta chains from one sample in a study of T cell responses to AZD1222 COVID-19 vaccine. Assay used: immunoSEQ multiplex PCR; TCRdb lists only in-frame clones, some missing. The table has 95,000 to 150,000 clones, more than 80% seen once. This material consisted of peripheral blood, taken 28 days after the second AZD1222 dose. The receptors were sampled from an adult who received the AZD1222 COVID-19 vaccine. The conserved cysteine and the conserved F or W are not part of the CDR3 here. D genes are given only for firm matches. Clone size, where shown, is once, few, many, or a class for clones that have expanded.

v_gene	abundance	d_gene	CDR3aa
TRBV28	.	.	ASSLGDPLSLAF
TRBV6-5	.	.	ASRDSDGNTIY
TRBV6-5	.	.	ASSSRGRQPQH
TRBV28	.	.	ASTRGGGAGYNEQF
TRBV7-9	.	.	ASSRSPSYGYT
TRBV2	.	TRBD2	ATQPGLAGGPSYEQY
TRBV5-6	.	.	ASSLVPDRYGYT
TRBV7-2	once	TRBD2	ASSATSGGYEQY
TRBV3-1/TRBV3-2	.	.	ASSQGYTIY
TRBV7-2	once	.	ASRRGGNQPQH
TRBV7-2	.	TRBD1	ASSPRTGDHNEQF
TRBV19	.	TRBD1	ASSMTWTGGHNQPQH
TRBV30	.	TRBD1	AWSSGQGGSYFTEAF
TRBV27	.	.	ASSFSGANVLT
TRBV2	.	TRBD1	ASTLTGESYGYT
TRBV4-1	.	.	ASSYTPGESDTQY
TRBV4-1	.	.	ASNIGQYNSPLH
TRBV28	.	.	ASSLSPYQPQH
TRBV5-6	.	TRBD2	ASRPGTRTTQY
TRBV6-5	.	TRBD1	ASKFGQGISEAF
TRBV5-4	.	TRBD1	AMTGGVFPRSYEQY
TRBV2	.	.	ASTRIVANYGYT
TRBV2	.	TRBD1	ASSDTGQASTGELF
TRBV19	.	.	ASSLPGASYNEQF
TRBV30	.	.	AWSPLSSGANVLT
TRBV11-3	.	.	ASSLGRDSTDTQY
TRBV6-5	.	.	ASSYSRQKYNEQF
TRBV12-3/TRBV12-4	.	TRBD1	ASTYRGPQPQH
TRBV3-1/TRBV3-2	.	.	ASSQETTADEY
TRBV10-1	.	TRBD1	ASSEQKRTGGSYEQF
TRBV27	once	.	ASTLQTGYNSPLH
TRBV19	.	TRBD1	ASSIGAGGFSSETQY
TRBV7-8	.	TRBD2	ASSSSAGGYNEQF
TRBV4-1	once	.	ASSQGPGGETQY
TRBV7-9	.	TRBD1	ASSQRRDRGNSPLH
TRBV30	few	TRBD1	AGSRQGPVVYEQY
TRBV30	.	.	AWKRTANTGELF
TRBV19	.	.	ASSPGSYNQPQH
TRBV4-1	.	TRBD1	ASSQDTGANTGELF
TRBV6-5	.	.	ASSSGPAAPTTQY
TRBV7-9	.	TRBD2	ASSLEGEGKEQY
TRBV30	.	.	AWSVLGNTIY
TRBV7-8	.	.	ASSPTTGSGDYGYT
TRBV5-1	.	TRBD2	ASSFGTSGGQYNEQF
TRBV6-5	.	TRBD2	ASSWSGDPYEQY
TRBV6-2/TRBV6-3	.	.	ASSRQADSF
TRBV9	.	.	ASSVGATPEAF
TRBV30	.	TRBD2	ACTGLAGKVADTQY
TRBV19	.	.	ASRVGQSTDTQY
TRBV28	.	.	ASSTGTTKYGYT
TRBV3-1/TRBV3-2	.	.	ASSHSTDTQY
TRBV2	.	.	ASMGANRNQPQH